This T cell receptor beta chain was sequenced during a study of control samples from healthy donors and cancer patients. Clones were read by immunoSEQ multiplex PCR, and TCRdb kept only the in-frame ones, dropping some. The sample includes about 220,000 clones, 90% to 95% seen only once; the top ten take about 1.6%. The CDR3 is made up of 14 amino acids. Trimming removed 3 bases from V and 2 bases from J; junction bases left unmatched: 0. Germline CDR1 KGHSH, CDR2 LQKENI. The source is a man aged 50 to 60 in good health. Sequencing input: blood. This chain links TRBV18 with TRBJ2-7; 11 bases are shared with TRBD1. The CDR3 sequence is CASSPGQGAYEQYV. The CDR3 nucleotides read TGTGCCAGCTCACCGGGACAGGGGGCCTACGAGCAGTACGTC.